This entry lists 26 T cell receptor beta chains sequenced from one sample in a study of T cells in Graves' hyperthyroidism and ophthalmopathy. The TCR beta CDR3 regions underwent amplification using RNA transcripts as the source. HTBI primers were used for first-round RT-PCR of the TCR CDR3. TCRdb recomputed calls from the multiplex PCR reads with MiXCR, one row per CDR3 protein. The sample has over 200,000 distinct CDR3 sequences, more than 14% seen once. The sample taken for sequencing was blood. These receptors came from a woman aged 40 to 50 with Graves' hyperthyroidism that later progressed to Graves' ophthalmopathy.

This clonotype was seen repeatedly, ten times or more. The chain has TRBV7-2 and TRBJ1-5; 11 positions agree with TRBD1. Germline values: CDR1 SGHTA, CDR2 FQGNSA. V lost 5 bases and J lost 7; bases outside the gene matches: 7. The length of the CDR3 is 15 residues. CDR3 sequence reads: CASSPGQGAYQPQHF. CDR3 nucleotide sequence: TGTGCCAGCAGCCCCGGACAGGGGGCGTACCAGCCCCAGCATTTT.

The chain joins TRBV30 to TRBJ2-5, with D uncertain. V was clipped by 2 bases and J by 0 bases, with 7 bases between them. The CDR3 is 13 residues long. Germline V lookup: CDR1 GTSNPN, CDR2 SVGIG (reference sequence). Here the CDR3 DNA reads TGTGCCTGGAGTCGGACGGACCAAGAGACCCAGTACTTC. This translates into CAWSRTDQETQYF. The full variable domain, in which reference TRBV30 and TRBJ2-5 provide the parts outside the CDR3, is SQTIHQWPATLVQPVGSPLSLECTVEGTSNPNLYWYRQAAGRGLQLLFYSVGIGQISSEVPQNLSASRPQDRQFILSSKKLLLSDSGFYLCAWSRTDQETQYFGPGTRLLVL.

This rearrangement joins TRBV5-6 to TRBJ2-1, with TRBD2 as a possible D gene (6 bases). Per the germline V gene, CDR1 is SGHDT and CDR2 is YYEEEE. This CDR3 region has 15 residues. V lost 5 bases and J lost 7, with 19 bases in between. CDR3 coding DNA: TGTGCCAGCAGGCCGGGGACGGGGAGCGGGAATGAGCAGTTCTTC. This sequence encodes CASRPGTGSGNEQFF.

This clonotype turned up a few times. The chain uses TRBV9 and TRBJ2-7, with TRBD2 matching 9 bases. In germline, CDR1 is SGDLS, CDR2 YYNGEE. This CDR3 is built from 17 residues. Trimming took 0 bases from V and 2 from J; bases not matched to a gene: 9. The CDR3 DNA is TGTGCCAGCAGCGTAGCGGCTAGCGGGATTCTGGCCTACGAGCAGTACTTC. This translates into CASSVAASGILAYEQYF.

This clonotype has ten or more counts. The chain joins TRBV11-2 to TRBJ2-2; 9 positions agree with TRBD2. CDR3 size: 17 residues. Germline CDR1 SGHAT, CDR2 FQNNGV. J gave up 4 bases and V 5 bases, and 11 bases lay outside the gene matches. The CDR3 region has the DNA TGTGCCAGCAGCCAATCAGGGGTACTAGCGGGCACCGGGGAGCTGTTTTTT. Protein product: CASSQSGVLAGTGELFF.

This sequence joins TRBV2 and TRBJ2-7, with 12 positions matching TRBD1. Germline CDR1 and CDR2: SNHLY and FYNNEI. The V gene end was trimmed by 7 bases and the J gene end by 7 bases; junction bases not matched to a gene: 11. The CDR3 has 15 residues. Written as DNA, the CDR3 is TGTGCCAGCAACCCAGTGGGACAGGGGGCGGGGGAGCAGTACTTC. Its protein product is CASNPVGQGAGEQYF.

This clonotype was counted many times. The rearrangement links TRBV18 to TRBJ2-7; 11 bases match TRBD1. V gave up 4 bases and J gave up 2 bases; unmatched junction bases: 4. In germline, CDR1 is KGHSH, CDR2 LQKENI. The CDR3 has 15 residues. The DNA for the CDR3 is TGTGCCAGCTCACACCCGGGACAGGGGGCCTACGAGCAGTACTTC. Residues: CASSHPGQGAYEQYF.

This clonotype was picked up many times. This rearrangement joins TRBV19 to TRBJ1-6; D is possibly TRBD1 (6 bases). V was shortened by 7 bases and J by 2 bases, with 12 bases between the two germline ends. Germline CDR1 reads LNHDA; CDR2 reads SQIVND (reference sequence). The CDR3 loop spans 15 amino acids. The CDR3 loop reads CASTLRQAYNSPLHF. DNA for the CDR3: TGTGCCAGTACCCTCCGACAGGCCTATAATTCACCCCTCCACTTT.

Ten or more counts support this clonotype. The chain uses TRBV30 and TRBJ1-6; possible D gene TRBD1, 6 bases. The V and J ends lost 4 bases and 7 bases respectively, with 17 bases between them. This CDR3 has 15 amino acids. CDR1 is GTSNPN and CDR2 is SVGIG in the germline V gene (reference sequence). The CDR3 DNA is TGTGCCTGGATGGTCCAGGGGTCCACGAATTCACCCCTCCACTTT. Residues: CAWMVQGSTNSPLHF. Full variable domain (missing parts from reference TRBV30 and TRBJ1-6): SQTIHQWPATLVQPVGSPLSLECTVEGTSNPNLYWYRQAAGRGLQLLFYSVGIGQISSEVPQNLSASRPQDRQFILSSKKLLLSDSGFYLCAWMVQGSTNSPLHFGNGTRLTVT.

This clonotype showed up many times. The V call is TRBV11-2, the J call TRBJ1-6; D not certain. The germline V gene has CDR1 SGHAT and CDR2 FQNNGV. The CDR3 contains 16 residues. Trimming took 1 base from V and 6 from J, leaving 13 bases between them. DNA of the CDR3: TGTGCCAGCAGCTTAGGTAGACGATCGAGTAATTCACCCCTCCACTTT. Protein: CASSLGRRSSNSPLHF.

This clonotype was recorded many times. The chain combines TRBV2 with TRBJ2-3; TRBD2 might be the D (6 bases). The CDR3 is 19 amino acids. The V gene lost 2 bases and the J gene lost 0 bases, with 21 bases spanning the gap. Germline V CDR1 and CDR2: SNHLY, FYNNEI. CDR3 sequence reads: CASSEIPLTSTSSTDTQYF. The CDR3 nucleotides read TGTGCCAGCAGTGAAATCCCCCTAACGTCGACTAGTAGCACAGATACGCAGTATTTT.

This chain links TRBV5-6 with TRBJ2-3, with 9 bases identical to TRBD2. The CDR3 consists of 15 residues. Germline V gene data show CDR1 as SGHDT and CDR2 as YYEEEE. With 2 bases clipped from V and 3 bases from J, the junction kept 4 bases outside the gene matches. The CDR3 protein is CASSFGGRGTDTQYF. CDR3 coding DNA: TGTGCCAGCAGCTTCGGCGGGAGGGGAACAGATACGCAGTATTTT.

As for this clonotype: A much larger clone lies a single base off, so this may be a read error. This rearrangement joins TRBV6-1 to TRBJ2-5; D is tentatively TRBD1 or TRBD2 (6 bases each). The CDR3 contains 15 residues. V lost 6 bases, J lost 5 bases, and 19 bases lay in between. Germline V CDR1 and CDR2: MNHNS, SASEGT. The CDR3 sequence is CASRADQGRRETQYF. The CDR3 nucleotides read TGTGCCAGCAGGGCCGACCAGGGGAGGCGGGAGACCCAGTACTTC.

At least ten counts were recorded for this clonotype. The chain has TRBV18 and TRBJ1-6; D might be TRBD1 (5 bases). Germline lookup yields CDR1 KGHSH and CDR2 LQKENI. V shed 2 bases and J shed 18 bases, with 14 bases lying between them. The CDR3 length is 12 residues. CDR3 residues: CASSPGARGPHF. The CDR3 DNA reads TGTGCCAGCTCACCAGGGGCCAGAGGCCCCCACTTT.

There are many counts of this clonotype. This chain links TRBV19 with TRBJ2-7; TRBD1 aligns across 8 bases. The CDR3 has 13 residues. In germline, CDR1 is LNHDA, CDR2 SQIVND (reference sequence). After removal of 7 bases from V and 2 bases from J, the junction contained 4 bases not matched to a gene. The CDR3 region has the DNA TGTGCCAGTACAGGGGGCCGAACCTACGAGCAGTACTTC. It translates to CASTGGRTYEQYF.

This clonotype was seen ten or more times. This chain connects TRBV28 to TRBJ2-7, with unresolved D. Trimming left V 5 bases short and J 2 bases short, with 16 bases between. This CDR3 is built from 15 residues. Germline CDR1 reads MDHEN; CDR2 reads SYDVKM. CDR3 residues: CASSSEQRSPYEQYF. CDR3 sequence (DNA): TGTGCCAGCAGTAGCGAGCAGAGATCCCCCTACGAGCAGTACTTC.

This clonotype occurred many times. The genes are TRBV11-2 and TRBJ2-5; possibly TRBD1 for D (6 bases). This CDR3 has 16 amino acids. The germline V and J ends were trimmed by 2 bases and 5 bases, with 18 bases remaining between them. Germline CDR1 is SGHAT and CDR2 is FQNNGV. The CDR3 DNA is TGTGCCAGCAGCTTACGCCAGGGGCTGTCTTCTGAGACCCAGTACTTC. Translated, it gives CASSLRQGLSSETQYF.

Many counts were recorded for this clonotype. The chain joins TRBV6-1 to TRBJ2-7; 8 positions match TRBD1. The CDR3 contains 15 residues. Losses at the gene ends were 2 bases for V and 4 bases for J; bases not matched to a gene: 7. Germline V lookup: CDR1 MNHNS, CDR2 SASEGT. The CDR3 region has the DNA TGTGCCAGCAGTGAACTGGACAGGGCAGGGTACGAGCAGTACTTC. Its translation: CASSELDRAGYEQYF.

This clonotype was detected many times. This rearrangement joins TRBV19 to TRBJ2-1, with D unclear. The CDR3 spans 14 residues. V was trimmed by 3 bases and J by 2 bases, leaving 8 bases between them. The germline V gene has CDR1 LNHDA and CDR2 SQIVND (reference sequence). The CDR3 here is CASSIASAYNEQFF. CDR3 nucleotides: TGTGCCAGTAGTATCGCGTCAGCCTACAATGAGCAGTTCTTC.

This clonotype was observed many times. J is TRBJ2-1 and V is TRBV11-2, with 9 bases identical to TRBD2. After removal of 5 bases from V and 6 bases from J, the junction contained 8 bases not matched to a gene. CDR3 size: 15 residues. Germline loops: CDR1 SGHAT, CDR2 FQNNGV. The CDR3 coding sequence is TGTGCCAGCAGCATCCGCGGGAGGGCTCTCAATGAGCAGTTCTTC. Translated, it gives CASSIRGRALNEQFF.

The J gene is TRBJ2-5, the V gene TRBV11-2, with D perhaps TRBD1 (5 bases). Germline CDR1 is SGHAT and CDR2 is FQNNGV. The germline V and J ends were trimmed by 1 base and 2 bases, with 11 bases remaining between them. The CDR3 has 15 residues. CDR3 DNA: TGTGCCAGCAGCTTAGTCCTTCGACAGCAAGAGACCCAGTACTTC. It translates to CASSLVLRQQETQYF.

This chain joins TRBV6-5 and TRBJ1-3, with D maybe TRBD1 (5 bases). With 2 bases removed from V and 0 bases from J, the gap between germline ends came to 8 bases. The CDR3 is made up of 15 amino acids. CDR1 and CDR2 from the germline V gene are MNHEY and SVGAGI. CDR3 nucleotide sequence: TGTGCCAGCAGTTACGAGGGACGCTCTGGAAACACCATATATTTT. This gives the protein CASSYEGRSGNTIYF.

This clonotype was picked up many times. The rearrangement links TRBV11-2 to TRBJ2-7, with 8 positions matching TRBD2. The junction had 9 bases not matched to a gene; V was cut back by 4 bases and J by 4 bases. The CDR3 covers 15 residues. Germline CDR1 SGHAT, CDR2 FQNNGV. The CDR3: CASSSPEREPYEQYF. For the CDR3, the DNA is TGTGCCAGCAGCTCCCCTGAGCGGGAGCCGTACGAGCAGTACTTC.

This clonotype appeared a few times. A much larger clonotype is one base distant, so this may be a read error. The chain carries TRBV30 and TRBJ2-7, with 8 bases identical to TRBD1. Trimming cost V 2 bases and J 3 bases; bases outside gene matches: 12. CDR1 GTSNPN and CDR2 SVGIG come from the germline V gene (reference sequence). The CDR3 consists of 16 residues. DNA for the CDR3: TGTGCCTGGAGTAGCTTCTGGACAGGGAGAGGCTACGAGCAGTACTTC. Encoded protein: CAWSSFWTGRGYEQYF.

At least ten counts were recorded for this clonotype. The CDR3 here is CSAIKGSGANVLTF. In DNA, the CDR3 is TGCAGTGCTATCAAAGGTTCTGGGGCCAACGTCCTGACTTTC. The genes are TRBV20-1 and TRBJ2-6, with D hard to call. The CDR3 has 14 residues. Trimming took off 4 bases at V and 1 base at J, with 8 bases between the two ends. The V gene's germline CDR1 is DFQATT and CDR2 SNEGSKA (reference sequence).

V gene TRBV20-1 combines with J gene TRBJ2-3; D unresolved. Trimming took off 4 bases at V and 0 bases at J, with 14 bases between the two ends. Germline assignment: CDR1 DFQATT and CDR2 SNEGSKA (reference sequence). This CDR3 is built from 15 residues. This CDR3 is CSAILTPTSTDTQYF. Written as DNA, the CDR3 is TGCAGTGCTATCCTGACCCCCACTAGCACAGATACGCAGTATTTT.